What follows is one TCR beta chain and its context. Antigen: not known. Via MiXCR, TCRdb re-called the 5' RACE reads, giving one row per CDR3 protein. This table has over 500,000 distinct CDR3 sequences, around a sixth appearing once. These data belong to a study of T-cell memory formation after mild COVID-19. Whole-study findings and limits: CD4+ contracting clones were found mainly in CM and EM, and CD8+ ones in EMRA. From day 15 to 85, contracting clones were balanced between CD4 and CD8, whereas later expanders leaned toward CD4+.

With 8 bases clipped from V and 4 bases from J, the junction kept 3 bases outside the gene matches. CDR3 length: 14 residues. Germline values: CDR1 MNHEY, CDR2 SVGEGT. The chain is built from TRBV6-2 or TRBV6-3 and TRBJ2-2; TRBD2 matches at 11 bases. Input material: PBMCs or a T cell subset sorted from them (not recorded which). The TCR comes from an adult woman who had mild COVID-19 (a few samples of this study predate the infection). Cell type and time point are not known. CDR3: CASSSGRITGELFF. Here the CDR3 DNA reads TGTGCCAGCTCTAGCGGGAGGATCACCGGGGAGCTGTTTTTT.